In this sample, the clone carrying this T cell receptor beta chain turned up a few times. Its antigen is unknown. The sample belongs to a study of T cell responses to AZD1222 COVID-19 vaccine. Second doses at about 4 or about 12 weeks were pooled. Study conclusions and caveats: The study reported that nearly half of spike-specific TCRs target unmutated variant regions.

Looked up from germline, CDR1 is MDHEN and CDR2 is SYDVKM. The length of the CDR3 is 15 residues. J was trimmed by 3 bases and V by 7 bases; bases with no gene match: 8. Here immunoSEQ multiplex PCR was the method, and the copy in TCRdb shows in-frame clones only, minus some. In the table there are 95,000 to 100,000 clones, 70% to 90% of which are singletons. The chain has TRBV28 and TRBJ2-2; TRBD1 agrees at 7 bases. The starting material was peripheral blood, obtained 28 days after the second AZD1222 dose. This clonotype originated in an adult who received the AZD1222 COVID-19 vaccine. Written as DNA, the CDR3 is TGTGCCAGCATTCCAGGGGGTTGGGACACCGGGGAGCTGTTTTTT. It is translated as CASIPGGWDTGELFF.